This T cell receptor (beta chain) is drawn from a study of shared clonotypes between healthy human individuals. Germline CDR1 reads SGHVS; CDR2 reads FQNEAQ. Between the trimmed V and J ends, which lost 3 bases and 7 bases, there was a span of 7 bases. There are 12 residues in the CDR3. This clone was picked up many times. The run depth of the assay was deep. TCRdb keeps only in-frame clones here, not all; method: immunoSEQ multiplex PCR. This table holds 950,000 to 1,200,000 clones, approximately 80% found once. The sequence was collected from a man aged 18 to 35 in good health. Some clones in this sample may be carry-over from other donors' samples. Sample: memory CD4+ T cells from PBMCs. Stated subset: CD45RA-negative fraction. The gene calls are TRBV7-8 and TRBJ2-1; D ambiguous. The CDR3 sequence: CASSLDANEQFF. CDR3 DNA sequence: TGTGCCAGCAGCTTGGATGCTAATGAGCAGTTCTTC.